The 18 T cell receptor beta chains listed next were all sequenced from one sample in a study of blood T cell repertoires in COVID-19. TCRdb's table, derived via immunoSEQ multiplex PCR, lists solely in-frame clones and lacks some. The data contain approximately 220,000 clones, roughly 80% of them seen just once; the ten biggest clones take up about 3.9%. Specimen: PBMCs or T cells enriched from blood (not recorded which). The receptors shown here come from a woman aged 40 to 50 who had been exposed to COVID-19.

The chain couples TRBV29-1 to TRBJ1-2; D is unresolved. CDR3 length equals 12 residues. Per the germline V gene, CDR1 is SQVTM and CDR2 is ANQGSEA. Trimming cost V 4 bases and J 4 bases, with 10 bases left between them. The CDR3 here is CSVVRGSYGYTF. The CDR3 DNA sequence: TGCAGCGTTGTCCGAGGGTCCTATGGCTACACCTTC.

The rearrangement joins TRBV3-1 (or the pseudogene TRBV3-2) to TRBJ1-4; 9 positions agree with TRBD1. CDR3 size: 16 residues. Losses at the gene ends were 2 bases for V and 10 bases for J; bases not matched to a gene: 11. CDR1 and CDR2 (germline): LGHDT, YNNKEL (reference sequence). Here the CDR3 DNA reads TGTGCCAGCAGCCAAACCTCCGGGACAGGGAGGGGAAAACTGTTTTTT. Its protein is CASSQTSGTGRGKLFF.

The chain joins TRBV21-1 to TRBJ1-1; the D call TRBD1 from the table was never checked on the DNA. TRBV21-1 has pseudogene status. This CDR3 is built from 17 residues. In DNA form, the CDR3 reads TGTGCCAGCAGCCCCCTTCGGGACAGGGGAGTTGGGACTGAAGCTTTCTTT. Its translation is CASSPLRDRGVGTEAFF.

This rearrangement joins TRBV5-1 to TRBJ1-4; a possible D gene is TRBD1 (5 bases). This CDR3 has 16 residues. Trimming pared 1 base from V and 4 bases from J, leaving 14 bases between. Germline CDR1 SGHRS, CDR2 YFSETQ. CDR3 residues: CASSLTGHPINEKLFF. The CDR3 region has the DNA TGCGCCAGCAGCTTGACCGGACACCCGATTAATGAAAAACTGTTTTTT.

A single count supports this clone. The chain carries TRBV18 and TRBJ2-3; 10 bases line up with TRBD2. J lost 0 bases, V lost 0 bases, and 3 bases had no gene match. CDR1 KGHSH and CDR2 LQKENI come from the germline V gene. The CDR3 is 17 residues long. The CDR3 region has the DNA TGTGCCAGCTCACCACCGGCTAGCGGGGGCAGCACAGATACGCAGTATTTT. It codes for CASSPPASGGSTDTQYF. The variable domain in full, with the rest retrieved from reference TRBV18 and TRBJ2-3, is NAGVMQNPRHLVRRRGQEARLRCSPMKGHSHVYWYRQLPEEGLKFMVYLQKENIIDESGMPKERFSAEFPKEGPSILRIQQVVRGDSAAYFCASSPPASGGSTDTQYFGPGTRLTVL.

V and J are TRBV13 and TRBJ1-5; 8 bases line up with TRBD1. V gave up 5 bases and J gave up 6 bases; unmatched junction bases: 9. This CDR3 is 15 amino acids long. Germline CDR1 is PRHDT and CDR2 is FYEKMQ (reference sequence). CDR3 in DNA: TGTGCCAGCAGCCAGGGTGGGACAGGCAGTCAGCCCCAGCATTTT. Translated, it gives CASSQGGTGSQPQHF.

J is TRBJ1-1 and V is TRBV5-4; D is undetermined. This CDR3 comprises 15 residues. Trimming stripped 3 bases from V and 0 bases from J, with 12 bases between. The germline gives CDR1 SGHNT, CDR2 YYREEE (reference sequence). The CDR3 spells CASSWLGAMNTEAFF. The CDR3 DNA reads TGTGCCAGCAGCTGGCTGGGAGCCATGAACACTGAAGCTTTCTTT.

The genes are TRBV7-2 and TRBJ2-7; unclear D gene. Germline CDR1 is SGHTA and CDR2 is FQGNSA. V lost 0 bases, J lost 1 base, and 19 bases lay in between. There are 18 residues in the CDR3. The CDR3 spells CASSLAPTSLVPSYEQYF. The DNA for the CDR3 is TGTGCCAGCAGCTTAGCGCCGACATCCTTGGTACCATCCTACGAGCAGTACTTC.

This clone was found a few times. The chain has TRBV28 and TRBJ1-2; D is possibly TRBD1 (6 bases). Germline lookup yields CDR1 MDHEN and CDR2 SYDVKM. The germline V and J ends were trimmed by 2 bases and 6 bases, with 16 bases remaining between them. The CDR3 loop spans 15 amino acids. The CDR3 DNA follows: TGTGCCAGCAGTTTAGGGGGGGCTAATGGGGATGGCTACACCTTC. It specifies CASSLGGANGDGYTF.

CDR3 DNA sequence: TGTGCCAGCAGCACAGGGACGGCCAGGTATGGCTACACCTTC. It translates to CASSTGTARYGYTF. The V gene is TRBV6-2 or TRBV6-3, the J gene TRBJ1-2; D is perhaps TRBD1 (6 bases). Germline loops: CDR1 MNHEY, CDR2 SVGEGT. V was shortened by 6 bases and J by 5 bases, with 16 bases between the two germline ends. The CDR3 totals 14 residues.

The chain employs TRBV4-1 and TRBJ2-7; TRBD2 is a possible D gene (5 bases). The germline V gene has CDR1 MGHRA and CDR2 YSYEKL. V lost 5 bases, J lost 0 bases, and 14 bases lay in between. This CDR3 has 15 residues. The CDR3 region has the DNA TGCGCCAGCAGCGCATTAACCGGACTCTCCTACGAGCAGTACTTC. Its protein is CASSALTGLSYEQYF.

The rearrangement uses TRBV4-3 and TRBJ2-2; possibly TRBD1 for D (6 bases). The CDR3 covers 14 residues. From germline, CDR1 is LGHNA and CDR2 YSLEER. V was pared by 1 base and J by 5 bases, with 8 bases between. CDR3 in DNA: TGCGCCAGCAGCCAAGTAACAGGGACCGGGGAGCTGTTTTTT. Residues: CASSQVTGTGELFF.

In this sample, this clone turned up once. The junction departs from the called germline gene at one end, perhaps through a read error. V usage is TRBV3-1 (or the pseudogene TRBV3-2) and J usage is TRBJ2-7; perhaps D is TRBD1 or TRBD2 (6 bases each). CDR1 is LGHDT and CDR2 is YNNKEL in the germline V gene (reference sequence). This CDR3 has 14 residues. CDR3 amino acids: CASRQGGQNYEQYF. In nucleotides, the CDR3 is TGTGCCAGCAGGCAAGGGGGGCAGAACTACGAGCAGTACTTC.

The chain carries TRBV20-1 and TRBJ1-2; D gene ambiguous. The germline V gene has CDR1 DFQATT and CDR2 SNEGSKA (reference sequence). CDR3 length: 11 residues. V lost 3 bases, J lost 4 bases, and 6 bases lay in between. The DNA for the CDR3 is TGCAGTGCTAGGGGCCCCTATGGCTACACCTTC. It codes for CSARGPYGYTF.

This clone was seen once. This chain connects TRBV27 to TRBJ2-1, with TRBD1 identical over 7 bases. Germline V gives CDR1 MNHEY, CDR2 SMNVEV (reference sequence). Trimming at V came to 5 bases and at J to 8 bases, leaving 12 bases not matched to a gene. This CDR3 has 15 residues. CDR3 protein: CASSPFFDREHEQFF. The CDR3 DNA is TGTGCCAGCAGTCCCTTCTTCGACAGGGAGCATGAGCAGTTCTTC.

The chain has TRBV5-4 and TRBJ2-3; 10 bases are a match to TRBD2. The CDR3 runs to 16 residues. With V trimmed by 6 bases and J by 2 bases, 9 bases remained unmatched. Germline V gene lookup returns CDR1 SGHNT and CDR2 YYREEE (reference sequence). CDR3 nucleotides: TGTGCCAGCACCTTTCGGACTAGCGGTTTCACAGATACGCAGTATTTT. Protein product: CASTFRTSGFTDTQYF. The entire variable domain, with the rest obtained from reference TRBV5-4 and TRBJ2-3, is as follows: ETGVTQSPTHLIKTRGQQVTLRCSSQSGHNTVSWYQQALGQGPQFIFQYYREEENGRGNFPPRFSGLQFPNYSSELNVNALELDDSALYLCASTFRTSGFTDTQYFGPGTRLTVL.

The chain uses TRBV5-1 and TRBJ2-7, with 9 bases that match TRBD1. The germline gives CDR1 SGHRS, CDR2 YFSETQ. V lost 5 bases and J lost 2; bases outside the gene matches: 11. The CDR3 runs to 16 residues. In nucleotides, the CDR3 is TGCGCCAGCAGTTTCGACCCGGACAGGGGAACCTACGAGCAGTACTTC. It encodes CASSFDPDRGTYEQYF.

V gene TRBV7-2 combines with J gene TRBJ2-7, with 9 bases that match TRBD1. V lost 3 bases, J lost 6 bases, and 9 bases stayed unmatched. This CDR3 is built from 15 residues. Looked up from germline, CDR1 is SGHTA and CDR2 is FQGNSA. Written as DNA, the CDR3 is TGTGCCAGCAGCTTTGGGGGGACAGGGATCTTCGAGCAGTACTTC. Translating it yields CASSFGGTGIFEQYF.